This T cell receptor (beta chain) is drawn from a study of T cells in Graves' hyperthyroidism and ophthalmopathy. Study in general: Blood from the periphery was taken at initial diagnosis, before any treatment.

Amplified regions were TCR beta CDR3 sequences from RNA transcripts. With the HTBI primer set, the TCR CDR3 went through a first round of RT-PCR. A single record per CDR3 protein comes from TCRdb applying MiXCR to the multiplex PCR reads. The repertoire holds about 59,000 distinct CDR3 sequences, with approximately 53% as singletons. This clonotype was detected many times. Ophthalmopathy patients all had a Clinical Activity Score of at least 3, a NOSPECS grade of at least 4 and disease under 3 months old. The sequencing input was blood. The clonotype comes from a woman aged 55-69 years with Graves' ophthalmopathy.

The CDR3 DNA is TGTGCCAGCAGCCAAGATTACAGGGGTGAGACCCAGTACTTC. Translated: CASSQDYRGETQYF. The rearrangement links TRBV3-1 to TRBJ2-5; 7 bases are shared with TRBD1. Germline CDR1 and CDR2: LGHDT and YNNKEL (reference sequence). The CDR3 extends over 14 amino acids. The V and J ends lost 0 bases and 5 bases, in that order; junction bases with no gene match: 3.